Given below is one T cell receptor beta chain in context. Its antigen remains unidentified. No much larger clone is present one base from it, and per-base qualities are unavailable. The data belong to a study of identifying expanded T cells in peripheral blood (dated by TCRdb to between 2018 and 2021). In terms of the full investigation: Technical replicates were generated by sequencing separate aliquots of the same genomic DNA pool, with four replicates compared pairwise.

General conclusions and limits of the study: Across all healthy-donor time intervals, the beta-binomial model significantly cut both the number of clones called differentially abundant and the false-positive rate. Variance in clone template counts between approximately two-week samples significantly increased with total template count across all healthy donors. The authors expected that biological variance in healthy repertoires might rise further over much longer intervals, such as months to years. Between technical replicates the binomial model flagged roughly 1.1 differentially abundant clones, whereas over about 2 weeks the binomial model flagged about 15 and over approximately 4 weeks about 19.

TCRbeta CDR3 regions were profiled with the immunoSEQ Assay using bias-controlled multiplex PCR amplification of genomic DNA. In the paper's pipeline: The absolute abundance of each unique TCRbeta CDR3 region was quantified after sequences were collapsed and filtered. Differential abundance was tested with a binomial (Fisher-equivalent) model and with a beta-binomial model adding time-dependent variance fitted from healthy donors. Clones with fewer than 5 combined templates were removed, and differential abundance was called for clones with a Benjamini-Hochberg FDR below 0.01. The form v = (b*log(k)+a)^2 was used to model beta-binomial variance as a function of total template count across the two samples. TCRdb provides this immuneACCESS table in a form limited to in-frame rearrangements. Some clones are lacking; in checked studies, under half of them reflect an unresolved V gene, and why the rest are absent is not known. D and trimming come from the DNA, and the V and J calls and clone size come from that table. The sample has 50,000 to 75,000 clones on record, around four fifths of them singletons. Approximately 17% of the sample rests with the top ten.

From a lookup of the germline V gene, CDR1 and CDR2 are SQVTM and ANQGSEA. V is clipped by 5 bases and J by 8 bases, and the sequence between their germline boundaries is 15 bases long. Measured from the cysteine to the phenylalanine, the CDR3 is 13 residues long. Only CDR3 DNA is held: 39 bases, read in frame from base 1. During the collection period, no immune events, such as infections, were documented for the healthy donors. Healthy-donor blood repertoires served as a training cohort to calibrate time-dependent variance in a beta-binomial model of T-cell clone differential abundance. The training cohort was composed of 10 or so healthy donors, 3 female and 7 male. An age range of about 29 to 70 years, with an average of 43 years, was recorded for the donors. Whole blood, obtained from a commercial supplier, was collected from each healthy donor at three time points spaced approximately 15 days apart. For immunosequencing, genomic DNA was extracted from unsorted whole blood.

The chain uses TRBV29-1 and TRBJ2-2; no D segment can be confidently identified. The sample consisted of blood. This TCR came from a person aged 18-69 years in good health. Here is the DNA: TGCAGCGTTTCTGGAAAGTACCCGGGGGAGCTGTTTTTT. This codes for CSVSGKYPGELFF.